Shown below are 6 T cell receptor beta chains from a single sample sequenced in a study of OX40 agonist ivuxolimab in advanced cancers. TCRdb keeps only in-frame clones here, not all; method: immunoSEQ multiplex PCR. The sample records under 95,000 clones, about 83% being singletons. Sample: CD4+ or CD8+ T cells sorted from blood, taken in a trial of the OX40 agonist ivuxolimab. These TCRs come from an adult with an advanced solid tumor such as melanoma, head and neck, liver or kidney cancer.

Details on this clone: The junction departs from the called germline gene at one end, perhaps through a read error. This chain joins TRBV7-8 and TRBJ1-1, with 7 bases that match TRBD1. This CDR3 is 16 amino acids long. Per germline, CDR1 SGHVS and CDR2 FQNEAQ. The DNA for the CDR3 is TGTGCCAGCAGCATAGCCGGGACAGTACTGAACACTGAAGCTTTCTTT. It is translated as CASSIAGTVLNTEAFF.

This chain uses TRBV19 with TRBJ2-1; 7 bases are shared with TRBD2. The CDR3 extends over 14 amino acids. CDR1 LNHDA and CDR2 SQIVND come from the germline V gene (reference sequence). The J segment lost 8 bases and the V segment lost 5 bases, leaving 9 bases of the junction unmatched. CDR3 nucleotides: TGTGCCAGTAGTCCCCTCGCGGGGGTCCATGAGCAGTTCTTC. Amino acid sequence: CASSPLAGVHEQFF.

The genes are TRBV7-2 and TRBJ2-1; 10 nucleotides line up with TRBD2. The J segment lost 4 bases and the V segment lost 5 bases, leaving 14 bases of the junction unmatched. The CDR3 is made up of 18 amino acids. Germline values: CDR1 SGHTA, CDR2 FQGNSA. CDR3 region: CASSPLWGLAGVYNEQFF. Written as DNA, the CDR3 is TGTGCCAGCAGCCCCCTCTGGGGCCTAGCGGGAGTGTACAATGAGCAGTTCTTC.

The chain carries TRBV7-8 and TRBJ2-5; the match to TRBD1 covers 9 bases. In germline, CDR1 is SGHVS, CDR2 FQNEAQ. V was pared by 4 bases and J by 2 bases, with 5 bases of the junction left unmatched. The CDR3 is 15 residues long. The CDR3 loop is CASSSTQGAQETQYF. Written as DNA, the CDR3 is TGTGCCAGCAGCTCCACACAGGGGGCTCAAGAGACCCAGTACTTC.

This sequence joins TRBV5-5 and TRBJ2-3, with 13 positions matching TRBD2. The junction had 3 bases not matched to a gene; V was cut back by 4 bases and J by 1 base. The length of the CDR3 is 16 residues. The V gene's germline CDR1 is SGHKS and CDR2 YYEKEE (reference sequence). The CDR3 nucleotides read TGTGCCAGCAGCCGACTAGCGGGGGGCCGCACAGATACGCAGTATTTT. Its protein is CASSRLAGGRTDTQYF.

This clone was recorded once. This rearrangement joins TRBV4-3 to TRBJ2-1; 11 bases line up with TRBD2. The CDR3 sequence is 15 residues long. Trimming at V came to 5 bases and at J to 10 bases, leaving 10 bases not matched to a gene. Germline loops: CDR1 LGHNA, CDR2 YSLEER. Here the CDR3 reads CASSSFSGGALEQFF. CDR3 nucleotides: TGCGCCAGCAGCTCCTTTAGCGGGGGGGCCTTGGAGCAGTTCTTC.